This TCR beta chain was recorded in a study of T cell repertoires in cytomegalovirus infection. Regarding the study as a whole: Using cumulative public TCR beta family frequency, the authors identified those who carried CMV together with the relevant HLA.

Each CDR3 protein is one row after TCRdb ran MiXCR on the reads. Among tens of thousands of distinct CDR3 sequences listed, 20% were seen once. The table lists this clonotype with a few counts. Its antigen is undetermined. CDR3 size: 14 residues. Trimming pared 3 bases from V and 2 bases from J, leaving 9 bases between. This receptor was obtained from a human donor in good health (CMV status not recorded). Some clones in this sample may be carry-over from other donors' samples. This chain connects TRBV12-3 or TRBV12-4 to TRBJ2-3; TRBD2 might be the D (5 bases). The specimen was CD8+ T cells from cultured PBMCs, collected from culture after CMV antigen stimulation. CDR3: CASSFPGNTDTQYF. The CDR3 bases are TGTGCCAGCAGTTTCCCCGGGAACACAGATACGCAGTATTTT.